These T cell receptor beta chains were read from a single sample in a study of T cells in localized non-small cell lung cancer. Data came from immunoSEQ multiplex PCR; TCRdb stores just in-frame clones and leaves some out. Counted here are 130,000 or so clones, 89% occurring once; the ten biggest clones make up around 1.8%. The sample here was peripheral blood, taken before any cancer treatment. Every receptor here comes from a female donor aged 60 or older with stage I lung adenocarcinoma. Each CDR3 is given without its conserved first and last residue. Where a row states a size, it is once, few, many or the class of an expanded clone; other rows omit it.

abundance: -
len: 12
j_gene: TRBJ1-5
v_gene: TRBV10-3
CDR3aa: AISETQGAQPQH

abundance: -
len: 12
j_gene: TRBJ2-5
v_gene: TRBV7-2
CDR3aa: ASSSGLARETQY

abundance: -
len: 12
j_gene: TRBJ2-5
v_gene: TRBV6-5
CDR3aa: ASSRTTYQETQY

abundance: -
len: 15
j_gene: TRBJ2-3
v_gene: TRBV19
CDR3aa: ASSRGTSGRPTDTQY

abundance: -
len: 13
j_gene: TRBJ2-2
v_gene: TRBV10-2
CDR3aa: ASSGLAGPTGELF

abundance: -
len: 9
j_gene: TRBJ2-1
v_gene: TRBV20-1
CDR3aa: SANPTGDQF

abundance: -
len: 13
j_gene: -
v_gene: TRBV9
CDR3aa: ASSAGAGELYEQY

abundance: -
len: 13
j_gene: TRBJ1-1
v_gene: TRBV30
CDR3aa: AWSSSGTMNTEAF

abundance: -
len: 12
j_gene: TRBJ2-1
v_gene: TRBV5-1
CDR3aa: ASSLLAESNEQF

abundance: once
len: 9
j_gene: TRBJ2-7
v_gene: TRBV30
CDR3aa: AWTTDRDQY

abundance: -
len: 12
j_gene: TRBJ1-5
v_gene: TRBV10-3
CDR3aa: AISKTEGNQPQH

abundance: -
len: 11
j_gene: TRBJ2-5
v_gene: TRBV18
CDR3aa: ASSPLGAETQY

abundance: few
len: 11
j_gene: TRBJ1-5
v_gene: TRBV11-2
CDR3aa: ASSPTGDQPQH

abundance: -
len: 9
j_gene: TRBJ1-2
v_gene: TRBV28
CDR3aa: ASFGNYGYT

abundance: -
len: 14
j_gene: TRBJ2-3
v_gene: TRBV7-9
CDR3aa: ATYGAGGPRTDTQY

abundance: -
len: 12
j_gene: TRBJ1-1
v_gene: TRBV28
CDR3aa: ASSVQGRYTEAF

abundance: -
len: 12
j_gene: TRBJ2-1
v_gene: TRBV29-1
CDR3aa: SVVGGSAGIEQF

abundance: -
len: 14
j_gene: TRBJ1-5
v_gene: TRBV5-1
CDR3aa: ASSIGTGRSNQPQH

abundance: -
len: 13
j_gene: TRBJ2-2
v_gene: TRBV6-1
CDR3aa: ASSFDRGNTGELF

abundance: -
len: 13
j_gene: TRBJ2-2
v_gene: TRBV6-6
CDR3aa: ASSYGVGMAGELF

abundance: -
len: 16
j_gene: TRBJ2-5
v_gene: TRBV15
CDR3aa: ATSTHQGQVVGKETQY

abundance: -
len: 16
j_gene: TRBJ2-6
v_gene: TRBV19
CDR3aa: ASTKYMGGASGANVLT

abundance: -
len: 14
j_gene: TRBJ2-1
v_gene: TRBV7-3
CDR3aa: ASSLRKPTGVNEQF

abundance: -
len: 14
j_gene: TRBJ2-1
v_gene: TRBV10-3
CDR3aa: AISEGSLRDNNEQF

abundance: once
len: 10
j_gene: TRBJ2-3
v_gene: TRBV30
CDR3aa: AWSVQSGTQY

abundance: -
len: 10
j_gene: TRBJ1-2
v_gene: TRBV28
CDR3aa: AINSANYGYT

abundance: -
len: 13
j_gene: TRBJ2-7
v_gene: TRBV4-1
CDR3aa: ASSQDLRDSYEQY

abundance: -
len: 12
j_gene: TRBJ2-5
v_gene: TRBV28
CDR3aa: ASSSPSGKETQY

abundance: few
len: 11
j_gene: TRBJ2-5
v_gene: TRBV27
CDR3aa: ASSGRRQETQY

abundance: -
len: 14
j_gene: TRBJ2-7
v_gene: TRBV14
CDR3aa: ASSQDGARPGGEQY

abundance: -
len: 15
j_gene: TRBJ1-5
v_gene: TRBV28
CDR3aa: ASSLSHGGREDQPQH

abundance: -
len: 10
j_gene: TRBJ2-3
v_gene: TRBV29-1
CDR3aa: SVEYSTDTQY

abundance: -
len: 13
j_gene: TRBJ2-7
v_gene: TRBV11-2
CDR3aa: ASSFTSGRTYEQY

abundance: -
len: 11
j_gene: TRBJ2-5
v_gene: TRBV5-5
CDR3aa: ASSSGGGETQY

abundance: -
len: 12
j_gene: TRBJ2-7
v_gene: TRBV7-3
CDR3aa: ASSGVGSSYEQY

abundance: -
len: 14
j_gene: TRBJ2-1
v_gene: TRBV5-6
CDR3aa: ASSFPSGGSNNEQF

abundance: once
len: 13
j_gene: TRBJ1-2
v_gene: TRBV6-1
CDR3aa: ASSEAGQGAGGYT

abundance: -
len: 14
j_gene: TRBJ1-2
v_gene: TRBV9
CDR3aa: ASSVGVTGVNYGYT

abundance: -
len: 12
j_gene: TRBJ1-1
v_gene: TRBV29-1
CDR3aa: SVADGIGDTEAF

abundance: -
len: 13
j_gene: TRBJ2-7
v_gene: TRBV2
CDR3aa: ASSGSGSSPGEQY

abundance: -
len: 12
j_gene: TRBJ2-1
v_gene: TRBV27
CDR3aa: ASSWESAYNEQF

abundance: -
len: 12
j_gene: TRBJ2-7
v_gene: TRBV6-1
CDR3aa: ASSERGSSYEQY

abundance: -
len: 13
j_gene: TRBJ2-2
v_gene: TRBV11-3
CDR3aa: ASSLGSASTGELF

abundance: -
len: 12
j_gene: TRBJ1-2
v_gene: TRBV7-6
CDR3aa: ASSFSTANYGYT

abundance: -
len: 11
j_gene: TRBJ2-2
v_gene: TRBV11-3
CDR3aa: ASSGQGSGELF

abundance: -
len: 16
j_gene: TRBJ1-6
v_gene: TRBV2
CDR3aa: ASTERQAPSSYNSPLH